These 18 T cell receptor beta chains were sequenced from one sample in a study of OX40 agonist ivuxolimab in advanced cancers. The library was generated by the immunoSEQ multiplex PCR assay. Held by TCRdb, this immuneACCESS table contains in-frame sequences only and omits some clones. Under half of the omission traces to an unresolved V gene where checked; the cause of the rest is unknown. This sample holds some 55,000 clones; about nine tenths were observed only once. The top ten clonotypes cover around 13% of the sample. The source was CD4+ or CD8+ T cells sorted from blood, collected in a trial of the OX40 agonist ivuxolimab. The receptors here all came from an adult with an advanced solid tumor such as melanoma, head and neck, liver or kidney cancer.

V is TRBV29-1 and J is TRBJ1-1; no firm D call. V was shortened by 5 bases and J by 2 bases, with 6 bases between the two germline ends. CDR3 length: 11 amino acids. CDR1 and CDR2 from the germline V gene are SQVTM and ANQGSEA. The CDR3 is CSVSQNTEAFF. CDR3 sequence (DNA): TGCAGCGTTTCCCAAAACACTGAAGCTTTCTTT. The full variable domain, in which reference TRBV29-1 and TRBJ1-1 provide the parts outside the CDR3, is SAVISQKPSRDICQRGTSLTIQCQVDSQVTMMFWYRQQPGQSLTLIATANQGSEATYESGFVIDKFPISRPNLTFSTLTVSNMSPEDSSIYLCSVSQNTEAFFGQGTRLTVV.

The rearrangement joins TRBV6-6 to TRBJ1-5; D perhaps matches TRBD1 (5 bases). Per the germline V gene, CDR1 is MNHNY and CDR2 is SVGAGI (reference sequence). The V gene lost 4 bases and the J gene lost 5 bases, with 12 bases spanning the gap. The CDR3 consists of 14 residues. The CDR3 nucleotides are TGTGCCAGCAGTTTTACGGACACCGATCAGCCCCAGCATTTT. It yields the protein CASSFTDTDQPQHF.

The J gene is TRBJ1-2, the V gene TRBV6-1; 8 bases match TRBD1. Germline CDR1 and CDR2: MNHNS and SASEGT. The CDR3 extends over 13 amino acids. The V gene end was trimmed by 6 bases and the J gene end by 4 bases; junction bases not matched to a gene: 4. CDR3 bases: TGTGCCAGCAGCAGACAGGGGACCTATGGCTACACCTTC. This gives the protein CASSRQGTYGYTF.

This sequence joins TRBV9 and TRBJ1-1; a possible D gene is TRBD1 (6 bases). Germline V gene sequence: CDR1 SGDLS, CDR2 YYNGEE. The CDR3 extends over 15 amino acids. Deletions cut 4 bases from V and 4 bases from J, with 17 bases between. CDR3 region: CASSPRGGRTTEAFF. CDR3 DNA sequence: TGTGCCAGCAGCCCCCGAGGGGGGAGGACCACTGAAGCTTTCTTT.

The CDR3: CASSPIPGGIGNNEQFF. For the CDR3, the DNA is TGTGCCAGCTCACCGATACCGGGGGGAATTGGCAACAATGAGCAGTTCTTC. V is TRBV18 and J is TRBJ2-1, with TRBD2 identical over 7 bases. The CDR3 length is 17 residues. V shed 3 bases, J shed 5 bases, and the junction held 13 bases outside the gene matches. Germline CDR1 is KGHSH and CDR2 is LQKENI. The full variable domain, in which reference TRBV18 and TRBJ2-1 provide the parts outside the CDR3, is NAGVMQNPRHLVRRRGQEARLRCSPMKGHSHVYWYRQLPEEGLKFMVYLQKENIIDESGMPKERFSAEFPKEGPSILRIQQVVRGDSAAYFCASSPIPGGIGNNEQFFGPGTRLTVL.

The chain has TRBV7-3 and TRBJ1-1, with 7 bases aligning to TRBD1. The CDR3 has 13 amino acids. Germline CDR1 reads SGHTA; CDR2 reads FQGTGA. The V and J ends lost 5 bases and 11 bases, in that order; junction bases with no gene match: 11. CDR3 loop: CASSHGTAAEAFF. DNA for the CDR3: TGTGCCAGCAGCCATGGGACAGCAGCGGAGGCTTTCTTT. The full variable domain, its missing parts supplied by reference TRBV7-3 and TRBJ1-1, is GAGVSQTPSNKVTEKGKYVELRCDPISGHTALYWYRQSLGQGPEFLIYFQGTGAADDSGLPNDRFFAVRPEGSVSTLKIQRTERGDSAVYLCASSHGTAAEAFFGQGTRLTVV.

The chain recombines TRBV6-8 with TRBJ1-1; maybe TRBD1 (5 bases). The CDR3 is 17 amino acids. Trimming removed 8 bases at V and 0 bases at J, with 22 bases between. Germline CDR1 is MNHGY and CDR2 is SAAAGT. CDR3 loop: CASVPRETRGLNTEAFF. Here the CDR3 DNA reads TGTGCCAGCGTCCCCAGGGAGACCCGAGGATTGAACACTGAAGCTTTCTTT.

The chain recombines TRBV5-6 with TRBJ2-5, with D unclear. The V end lost 9 bases, the J end lost 5 bases, and 20 bases lay between the germline ends. Germline V CDR1 and CDR2: SGHDT, YYEEEE. The CDR3 is 14 amino acids. CDR3 bases: TGTGCCACTCTCGCCCTCAATAACTGGGAGACCCAGTACTTC. Encoded protein: CATLALNNWETQYF.

The V call is TRBV6-1, the J call TRBJ1-2; D unclear. CDR1 is MNHNS and CDR2 is SASEGT in the germline V gene. V shed 4 bases and J shed 8 bases, with 11 bases lying between them. CDR3 length: 12 residues. The CDR3 region is CASSGSTYGYTF. CDR3 in DNA: TGTGCCAGCAGTGGCTCGACCTACGGCTACACCTTC.

The J gene is TRBJ2-2, the V gene TRBV7-3, with 10 bases fitting TRBD1. CDR1 and CDR2 from the germline V gene are SGHTA and FQGTGA. This CDR3 is 15 amino acids long. The V segment lost 2 bases and the J segment 6 bases; nucleotides outside the gene matches: 3. CDR3 in amino acids: CASSLQGQGAGELFF. The CDR3 coding sequence is TGTGCCAGCAGCTTACAAGGACAGGGGGCCGGGGAGCTGTTTTTT. The full variable domain, in which reference TRBV7-3 and TRBJ2-2 provide the parts outside the CDR3, is GAGVSQTPSNKVTEKGKYVELRCDPISGHTALYWYRQSLGQGPEFLIYFQGTGAADDSGLPNDRFFAVRPEGSVSTLKIQRTERGDSAVYLCASSLQGQGAGELFFGEGSRLTVL.

The chain couples TRBV6-6 to TRBJ1-3; D is unclear. This CDR3 is built from 15 residues. The V gene's germline CDR1 is MNHNY and CDR2 SVGAGI (reference sequence). V was clipped by 11 bases and J by 1 base, with 18 bases between them. Here the CDR3 DNA reads TGTGCCGTCAGGATCCCTGTAGGTTCTGGAAACACCATATATTTT. It codes for CAVRIPVGSGNTIYF.

V gene TRBV28 combines with J gene TRBJ2-2; TRBD1 matches 11 bases. This CDR3 is 16 amino acids long. V was pared by 8 bases and J by 6 bases, with 11 bases of the junction left unmatched. Germline values: CDR1 MDHEN, CDR2 SYDVKM. CDR3 region: CASGGSGTGGSGELFF. CDR3 bases: TGTGCCAGCGGCGGATCCGGGACAGGGGGATCCGGGGAGCTGTTTTTT.

This chain joins TRBV7-2 and TRBJ1-2; 10 bases match TRBD1. V was pared by 4 bases and J by 8 bases, with 4 bases of the junction left unmatched. This CDR3 has 13 amino acids. The germline V gene encodes CDR1 SGHTA and CDR2 FQGNSA. For the CDR3, the DNA is TGTGCCAGCAGCTCCTCGACAGGGGGCGGCTACACCTTC. Translating it yields CASSSSTGGGYTF.

This CDR3 reads CASYRGDQEAFF. The DNA of the CDR3 is TGTGCCAGCTACAGGGGGGACCAAGAAGCTTTCTTT. The gene calls are TRBV6-5 and TRBJ1-1; 8 nucleotides line up with TRBD1. Trimming removed 8 bases from V and 8 bases from J; junction bases left unmatched: 7. This CDR3 is 12 amino acids long. CDR1 and CDR2 (germline): MNHEY, SVGAGI.

In this sample, this clone turned up once. This chain connects TRBV28 to TRBJ1-2; 7 nucleotides line up with TRBD1. This CDR3 region has 17 residues. The V gene end was trimmed by 5 bases and the J gene end by 0 bases; junction bases not matched to a gene: 12. The V gene's germline CDR1 is MDHEN and CDR2 SYDVKM. The CDR3 DNA is TGTGCCAGCAGTCCCCCGGGGACAGCCCTTTCTAACTATGGCTACACCTTC. It specifies CASSPPGTALSNYGYTF.

The chain recombines TRBV9 with TRBJ1-5; 7 bases map to TRBD1. Germline CDR1 SGDLS, CDR2 YYNGEE. V was pared by 3 bases and J by 7 bases, with 13 bases of the junction left unmatched. CDR3 length: 16 amino acids. CDR3 loop: CASSEGAGGVVQPQHF. DNA of the CDR3: TGTGCCAGCAGCGAGGGGGCTGGGGGAGTGGTGCAGCCCCAGCATTTT. Looking up the rest from reference TRBV9 and TRBJ1-5 gives the full variable domain: DSGVTQTPKHLITATGQRVTLRCSPRSGDLSVYWYQQSLDQGLQFLIQYYNGEERAKGNILERFSAQQFPDLHSELNLSSLELGDSALYFCASSEGAGGVVQPQHFGDGTRLSIL.

The genes are TRBV6-1 and TRBJ1-6; 10 nucleotides agree with TRBD1. The CDR3 totals 18 residues. Germline V gene lookup returns CDR1 MNHNS and CDR2 SASEGT. V shed 2 bases, J shed 3 bases, and the junction held 7 bases outside the gene matches. CDR3 sequence reads: CASSEITRTGGYNSPLHF. The CDR3 DNA follows: TGTGCCAGCAGTGAAATTACGCGGACAGGGGGCTATAATTCACCCCTCCACTTT.

This clone was picked up a small number of times. The CDR3 region has the DNA TGCAGCGTTTCTCTTTGGGGGACAGCCACTGAAGCTTTCTTT. Protein: CSVSLWGTATEAFF. The V and J genes are TRBV29-1 and TRBJ1-1; 7 bases map to TRBD1. The CDR3 is 14 amino acids. CDR1 and CDR2 from the germline V gene are SQVTM and ANQGSEA. With V trimmed by 5 bases and J by 4 bases, 10 bases remained unmatched.